Presented here are 6 T cell receptor beta chains from one specimen sequenced in a study of lymphopenia after photon versus proton radiotherapy. Assay used: immunoSEQ multiplex PCR; TCRdb lists only in-frame clones, some missing. The table records around 55,000 clones, approximately 88% of them present only once. The sample here was peripheral blood, taken from a patient treated with proton-based radiotherapy. Every receptor here comes from a man in his 60s with pancreatic cancer.

The rearrangement links TRBV7-2 to TRBJ2-7, with no clear D. Trimming left V 8 bases short and J 2 bases short, with 7 bases between. Germline-derived CDR1 and CDR2 are SGHTA and FQGNSA. The CDR3 extends over 11 amino acids. The chain's CDR3 is CASGGAYEQYF. Here the CDR3 DNA reads TGTGCCAGCGGCGGTGCCTACGAGCAGTACTTC.

This chain uses TRBV9 with TRBJ2-5; 12 bases line up with TRBD2. CDR1 SGDLS and CDR2 YYNGEE come from the germline V gene. V was pared by 5 bases and J by 5 bases, with 7 bases of the junction left unmatched. This CDR3 contains 15 residues. The CDR3 coding sequence is TGTGCCAGCAGTGCCGGACTAGCGGGACCGGAGACCCAGTACTTC. Encoded protein: CASSAGLAGPETQYF. The full variable domain, in which reference TRBV9 and TRBJ2-5 provide the parts outside the CDR3, is DSGVTQTPKHLITATGQRVTLRCSPRSGDLSVYWYQQSLDQGLQFLIQYYNGEERAKGNILERFSAQQFPDLHSELNLSSLELGDSALYFCASSAGLAGPETQYFGPGTRLLVL.

The chain employs TRBV11-2 and TRBJ2-1, with no clear D. V dropped 1 base and J dropped 4 bases, with 11 bases sitting between them. This CDR3 spans 15 amino acids. Germline CDR1 SGHAT, CDR2 FQNNGV. The CDR3: CASSLGEWMYNEQFF. The DNA of the CDR3 is TGTGCCAGCAGCTTAGGTGAGTGGATGTACAATGAGCAGTTCTTC.

Points on this clone: At the DNA level, this CDR3 is encoded by other sequences in the same sample as well. The rearrangement uses TRBV18 and TRBJ2-7; 8 nucleotides match TRBD1. After removal of 1 base from V and 1 base from J, the junction contained 0 bases not matched to a gene. The germline V gene encodes CDR1 KGHSH and CDR2 LQKENI. There are 14 residues in the CDR3. The CDR3 spells CASSPRQGSYEQYF. The CDR3 DNA reads as TGTGCCAGCTCACCACGACAGGGGTCCTACGAGCAGTACTTC.

V usage is TRBV2 and J usage is TRBJ2-3; 13 nucleotides agree with TRBD2. CDR1 SNHLY and CDR2 FYNNEI come from the germline V gene. Unmatched junction bases numbered 5, after V lost 1 base and J lost 4 bases. CDR3 length: 17 residues. In nucleotides, the CDR3 is TGTGCCAGCAGTGAAGGAAGACTAGCGGGAGGACCAGATACGCAGTATTTT. It yields the protein CASSEGRLAGGPDTQYF.

The V call is TRBV7-2, the J call TRBJ2-3; maybe TRBD2 (6 bases). Germline assignment: CDR1 SGHTA and CDR2 FQGNSA. Trimming took 4 bases from V and 0 from J, leaving 14 bases between them. This CDR3 has 16 amino acids. CDR3 in amino acids: CASSSTPGLSTDTQYF. The CDR3 nucleotides read TGTGCCAGCAGCTCCACGCCGGGACTGAGCACAGATACGCAGTATTTT.